A single sample is the source of the 13 T cell receptor beta chains below, sequenced in a study of blood T cell repertoires in COVID-19. Sequenced by immunoSEQ multiplex PCR; TCRdb stores in-frame clones only, minus some. The table shows 250,000 to 350,000 clones, with less than 85% occurring only once. The source material was peripheral blood. The receptor source for this set is a human donor with COVID-19, enrolled during active disease. The donor label of this sample is uncertain.

V usage is TRBV28 and J usage is TRBJ2-1; D perhaps matches TRBD1 (6 bases). The V end was cut by 2 bases, the J end by 9 bases, with 14 bases between. CDR1 is MDHEN, CDR2 SYDVKM, per germline. CDR3 length: 14 amino acids. CDR3 residues: CASSLDSLGGEQFF. The CDR3, as DNA: TGTGCCAGCAGTTTAGACTCTCTAGGGGGTGAGCAGTTCTTC.

This chain connects TRBV5-1 to TRBJ2-5, with 7 positions matching TRBD1. Germline V gene sequence: CDR1 SGHRS, CDR2 YFSETQ. CDR3 length: 14 residues. Trimming at V came to 4 bases and at J to 2 bases, leaving 5 bases not matched to a gene. Here the CDR3 reads CASSRDSMQETQYF. The CDR3 DNA follows: TGCGCCAGCAGCCGGGACAGTATGCAAGAGACCCAGTACTTC. The full variable domain, completed using reference TRBV5-1 and TRBJ2-5, is KAGVTQTPRYLIKTRGQQVTLSCSPISGHRSVSWYQQTPGQGLQFLFEYFSETQRNKGNFPGRFSGRQFSNSRSEMNVSTLELGDSALYLCASSRDSMQETQYFGPGTRLLVL.

The rearrangement uses TRBV5-1 and TRBJ1-1; D call uncertain. The germline V and J ends were trimmed by 7 bases and 1 base, with 14 bases remaining between them. The CDR3 covers 14 residues. Germline CDR1 and CDR2: SGHRS and YFSETQ. This chain's CDR3 is CASHFDQANTEAFF. The CDR3 DNA reads TGCGCCAGCCATTTCGATCAGGCGAACACTGAAGCTTTCTTT.

The chain couples TRBV6-5 to TRBJ2-7; 8 bases are shared with TRBD1. The CDR3 is 15 residues long. Unmatched junction bases numbered 9, after V lost 4 bases and J lost 4 bases. The germline CDR1 and CDR2 sequences are MNHEY and SVGAGI. The CDR3 region has the DNA TGTGCCAGCAGTTTTCGACAGGGGAGTTTTTACGAGCAGTACTTC. Its translation: CASSFRQGSFYEQYF.

The chain uses TRBV18 and TRBJ1-4, with 8 bases aligning to TRBD1. The CDR3 contains 15 residues. With 6 bases clipped from V and 1 base from J, the junction kept 4 bases outside the gene matches. Germline V gene data show CDR1 as KGHSH and CDR2 as LQKENI. The CDR3 loop is CASSPDRGTNEKLFF. CDR3 in DNA: TGTGCCAGCTCCCCCGACAGGGGAACTAATGAAAAACTGTTTTTT. The complete variable domain, with remaining parts taken from reference TRBV18 and TRBJ1-4, reads NAGVMQNPRHLVRRRGQEARLRCSPMKGHSHVYWYRQLPEEGLKFMVYLQKENIIDESGMPKERFSAEFPKEGPSILRIQQVVRGDSAAYFCASSPDRGTNEKLFFGSGTQLSVL.

This chain links TRBV27 with TRBJ2-5, with D tentatively TRBD1 (7 bases). Germline V gene lookup returns CDR1 MNHEY and CDR2 SMNVEV (reference sequence). Deletions cut 8 bases from V and 2 bases from J, with 12 bases between. The CDR3 runs 13 residues. This chain's CDR3 is CASGGTAQETQYF. The CDR3 DNA sequence: TGTGCCAGCGGGGGGACAGCGCAAGAGACCCAGTACTTC.

With respect to this clone: Distinct nucleotide sequences in the sample also encode this CDR3. This chain uses TRBV29-1 with TRBJ2-7; tentative D call: TRBD1 (6 bases). The V end was cut by 6 bases, the J end by 3 bases, with 9 bases between. Per germline, CDR1 SQVTM and CDR2 ANQGSEA. The CDR3 loop spans 11 amino acids. Written as DNA, the CDR3 is TGCAGCGTGGAACAGGGCTACGAGCAGTACTTC. This sequence encodes CSVEQGYEQYF.

The V call is TRBV7-2, the J call TRBJ2-1; TRBD2 might be the D (5 bases). The V and J ends lost 1 base and 2 bases respectively, with 12 bases between them. This CDR3 has 16 amino acids. Germline lookup yields CDR1 SGHTA and CDR2 FQGNSA. For the CDR3, the DNA is TGTGCCAGCAGCTTAGACCCTGGAGGCGCCTACAATGAGCAGTTCTTC. Translating it yields CASSLDPGGAYNEQFF.

This clone was counted a single time. The rearrangement uses TRBV7-2 and TRBJ2-7; no clear D gene. This CDR3 comprises 13 residues. The V end was cut by 4 bases, the J end by 3 bases, with 10 bases between. In germline, CDR1 is SGHTA, CDR2 FQGNSA. CDR3 nucleotide sequence: TGTGCCAGCAGCTCATATCCACACTACGAGCAGTACTTC. It specifies CASSSYPHYEQYF.

The chain couples TRBV7-3 to TRBJ2-1; 13 bases fit TRBD2. CDR1 and CDR2 from the germline V gene are SGHTA and FQGTGA. The CDR3 covers 15 residues. The V and J ends lost 5 bases and 6 bases, in that order; junction bases with no gene match: 4. The DNA of the CDR3 is TGTGCCAGCAGCCCTGGACTAGCGGGAGCCAATGAGCAGTTCTTC. Amino acid sequence: CASSPGLAGANEQFF. Based on the CDR3 plus reference TRBV7-3 and TRBJ2-1, the full variable domain is GAGVSQTPSNKVTEKGKYVELRCDPISGHTALYWYRQSLGQGPEFLIYFQGTGAADDSGLPNDRFFAVRPEGSVSTLKIQRTERGDSAVYLCASSPGLAGANEQFFGPGTRLTVL.

J is TRBJ1-6 and V is TRBV7-9, with D perhaps matching TRBD1 (6 bases). The CDR3 is 12 residues long. The germline V and J ends were trimmed by 3 bases and 10 bases, with 7 bases remaining between them. From germline, CDR1 is SEHNR and CDR2 FQNEAQ (reference sequence). CDR3 coding DNA: TGTGCCAGCAGCTTCCAGGGGTCACCCCTCCACTTT. Encoded protein: CASSFQGSPLHF.

This clone has more than one count but fewer than ten. Mismatch with germline at one junction end may stem from a read error. The DNA for the CDR3 is TGTGCTAGCAGCGTGGGGGCAGGGGCTAATGAGCAGTTCTTC. It is translated as CASSVGAGANEQFF. The chain has TRBV7-7 and TRBJ2-1; tentative D call: TRBD1 (6 bases). This CDR3 has 14 amino acids. Germline V gene data show CDR1 as SSHAT and CDR2 as FNYEAQ (reference sequence). Full variable domain (remainder filled in from reference TRBV7-7 and TRBJ2-1): GAGVSQSPRYKVTKRGQDVTLRCDPISSHATLYWYQQALGQGPEFLTYFNYEAQPDKSGLPSDRFSAERPEGSISTLTIQRTEQRDSAMYRCASSVGAGANEQFFGPGTRLTVL.

The rearrangement uses TRBV28 and TRBJ1-1; a weak D match, TRBD1 (6 bases). CDR3 length equals 15 residues. Per the germline V gene, CDR1 is MDHEN and CDR2 is SYDVKM. The ends were cut back, 3 bases at V and 3 bases at J, with 14 bases in the middle. The CDR3 nucleotides are TGTGCCAGCAGTTTTGGGGGGGGCGCGTACACTGAAGCTTTCTTT. Its translation: CASSFGGGAYTEAFF.